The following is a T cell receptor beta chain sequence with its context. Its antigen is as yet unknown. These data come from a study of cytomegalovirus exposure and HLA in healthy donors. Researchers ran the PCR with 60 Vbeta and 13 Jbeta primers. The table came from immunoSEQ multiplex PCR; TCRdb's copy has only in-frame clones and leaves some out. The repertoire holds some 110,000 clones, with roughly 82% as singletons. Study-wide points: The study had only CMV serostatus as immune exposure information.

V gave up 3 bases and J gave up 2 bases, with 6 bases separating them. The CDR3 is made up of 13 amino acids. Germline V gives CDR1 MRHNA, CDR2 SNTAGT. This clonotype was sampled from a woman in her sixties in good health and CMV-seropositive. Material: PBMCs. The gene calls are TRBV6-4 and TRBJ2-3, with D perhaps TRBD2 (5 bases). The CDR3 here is CASSEADTDTQYF. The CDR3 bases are TGTGCCAGCAGTGAAGCGGACACAGATACGCAGTATTTT.